This is a list of T cell receptor beta chains from one sample in a study of T cells after yellow fever vaccination. Using its own MiXCR run on the 5' RACE reads, TCRdb lists one record per CDR3 protein. The sample records some 320,000 distinct CDR3 sequences, under 9% being singletons. The sequences come from CD4+ T cells sorted from PBMCs, collected 5 days after the yellow fever booster vaccination. The receptors stem from a man in his late teens or twenties who received the YFV17D yellow fever vaccine. The CDR3 runs from the conserved cysteine through the conserved F or W. Size is stated for part of the rows, as once, few or many counts, or as a class when the clone is expanded.

v_gene,abundance,CDR3aa
TRBV11-2,many,CASSSVKGQGYNEQFF
TRBV6-1,.,CASSSRGLADSSYEQYF
TRBV3-1,once,CASSQGSRGGDSPLHF
TRBV5-1,.,CASSLRTSGGLANTGELFF
TRBV27,few,CASKSGGVGELFF
TRBV3-1,.,CASSQDRGARTFF
TRBV12-3/TRBV12-4,.,CASSFSGQGSLHF
TRBV7-2,.,CASRFGQYSNQPQHF
TRBV5-1,few,CASTTGGFYTDTQYF
TRBV6-1,few,CASSLGQPYEQYF
TRBV6-2/TRBV6-3,.,CASTRASSNQPQHF
TRBV7-2,few,CASSYRAGGETQYF
TRBV27,few,CASSPRTGGFTGYGYTF
TRBV2,.,CAGGPYNEQFF
TRBV7-9,few,CASSLGRSKAFF
TRBV5-1,few,CASRDGLASDTQYF
TRBV6-2/TRBV6-3,many,CASSYLYTTEAFF
TRBV20-1,.,CSARGRTGTNTEAFF
TRBV7-2,.,CASSLPRHPPVF
TRBV18,.,CASSPPGAKETQYF
TRBV12-3/TRBV12-4,.,CASSLGGGLGSIEQFF
TRBV18,few,CASSPPGQGRKETQYF
TRBV4-3,few,CASSRGRSSANNEQFF
TRBV28,.,CASSRGGTHQETQYF
TRBV3-1,.,CASSARDRVGETQYF
TRBV4-1,.,CASSQGVGANQETQYF
TRBV11-1,few,CASSFSRYYEQYF
TRBV11-3,.,CASSLSGIQETQYF
TRBV12-3/TRBV12-4,few,CASSFGESSEQYF
TRBV6-5,.,CASSYSWARLDEQFF
TRBV18,many,CASSPLGQGDSPLHF
TRBV12-3/TRBV12-4,.,CASSITGIREKLFF
TRBV6-2/TRBV6-3,few,CASSRAWSGIGVNQPQHF
TRBV3-1,.,CASAREGTDTQYF
TRBV27,.,CASSGQQRGGNGELFF
TRBV20-1,few,CSARDLSGGRDEQYF
TRBV5-1,few,CASSLEVTGELFF
TRBV6-5,many,CASMGVTYEQYF
TRBV7-2,many,CASSSRTSGGNEQFF
TRBV7-2,many,CASSLVGLAGSSTDTQYF
TRBV15,.,CATSPGLIADQETQYF
TRBV10-1,.,CASSDTGTGGYNEQFF
TRBV12-3/TRBV12-4,.,CASSFSGLAIYEQYF
TRBV7-9,.,CASSSQGRGKPSPLHF
TRBV6-2/TRBV6-3,.,CASIYRETQYF
TRBV7-2,.,CASSLALGTAYEQFF
TRBV5-5,many,CASSLYGGRTYEQYF
TRBV29-1,few,CSVAFQGRQPQHF
TRBV2,many,CASRPGSIDSPLHF
TRBV6-5,few,CASSYSGGSLNNEQFF
TRBV5-1,.,CASSLDRGQVGYTF
TRBV6-5,.,CASSYYQRGSVNTEAFF
TRBV18,few,CASSEGENTEAFF
TRBV4-1,few,CASSQGHSTDTQYF
TRBV3-1,.,CASSQELYEQYF